The entry below describes one TCR beta chain. Its antigen remains unknown. The data belong to a study of cytomegalovirus exposure and HLA in healthy donors. Study-wide points: The study recorded 150 to 200 TCR beta chains that were cytomegalovirus-associated.

The PCR made use of 60 Vbeta and 13 Jbeta primers. Using immunoSEQ multiplex PCR, the repertoire was profiled, and TCRdb retains in-frame clones only, with some absent. The sample includes approximately 200,000 clones, roughly 80% of them seen just once. Trimming at V came to 6 bases and at J to 0 bases, leaving 5 bases not matched to a gene. The CDR3 loop spans 15 amino acids. Germline V lookup: CDR1 MNHEY, CDR2 SVGAGI. Sequencing was done on a sample of PBMCs. The TCR comes from a woman aged 18-29 years in good health and CMV-seronegative. This chain connects TRBV6-5 to TRBJ2-7, with 10 bases that match TRBD1. CDR3 residues: CASSRRDRGSYEQYF. DNA of the CDR3: TGTGCCAGCAGCCGCCGGGACAGGGGCTCCTACGAGCAGTACTTC.